This T cell receptor beta chain was recovered during a study of CD8+CD57+ T cells in acquired aplastic anemia. At the level of the study: CD4+ and CD8+ cells, once sorted, gave DNA averaging approximately 3.3 ug.

Genomic DNA, serving as template, underwent TCR beta VDJ and CDR3 profiling. MiXCR was run by TCRdb on the reads, yielding one entry per CDR3 protein. Seen here are 200,000 or so distinct CDR3 sequences, around 45% observed once, and the top ten hold 8% to 10%. This clonotype came up many times. The target antigen is unknown. For sequencing, patients were chosen who had shown expansion of CD8+CD57+ cells by flow cytometry. The CDR3 consists of 15 residues. The germline V gene has CDR1 SGHRS and CDR2 YFSETQ. V was cut by 0 bases and J by 5 bases, with 11 bases left in between. General observations from the study: Patients and controls turned out to have twenty-nine CD8+ CDR3 sequences in common.

The rearrangement links TRBV5-1 to TRBJ1-4; D not resolved. The sample taken for sequencing was sorted CD4+, CD8+, or CD8+CD57+ T cells (not recorded which) from PBMCs. This TCR came from a human donor with aplastic anemia. CDR3 DNA: TGCGCCAGCAGCTTGGCCACAGTTCCAAATGAAAAACTGTTTTTT. Protein product: CASSLATVPNEKLFF.